These T cell receptor beta chains were read from a single sample in a study of PD-1 blockade in classical Hodgkin lymphoma. This table comes from immunoSEQ multiplex PCR, and its TCRdb copy is limited to in-frame clones, with some not included. Of over 15,000 clones listed, about 71% were seen once; the top ten hold 6% to 8%. The specimen was peripheral blood mononuclear cells (PBMCs), collected before the fourth cycle of nivolumab. These receptors were obtained from a human donor with classical Hodgkin lymphoma. The CDR3 runs from the conserved cysteine through the conserved F or W. The D gene is left open where the match is weak. For some rows the clone size is stated as once, few or many, or as a class when expanded; others skip it.

clone size	D gene	V gene	J gene	CDR3 protein	CDR3 DNA
-	-	TRBV30	TRBJ1-2	CAWANHAGRLNYGYTF	TGTGCCTGGGCCAACCACGCGGGACGGTTGAACTATGGCTACACCTTC
-	-	TRBV27	TRBJ2-4	CASSSLERSTIQYF	TGTGCCAGCAGTTCCTTGGAAAGATCTACCATTCAGTACTTC
-	-	TRBV5-5	TRBJ1-1	CASSSGWEGYTEAFF	TGTGCCAGCAGCTCTGGGTGGGAGGGGTATACTGAAGCTTTCTTT
-	TRBD2	TRBV29-1	TRBJ2-3	CSVSISGGSTDTQYF	TGCAGCGTATCTATTAGCGGGGGGAGCACAGATACGCAGTATTTT
-	-	TRBV7-9	TRBJ2-1	CASSLLGGDLNEQFF	TGTGCCAGCAGCTTACTAGGAGGAGACCTGAATGAGCAGTTCTTC
-	TRBD1	TRBV10-1	TRBJ2-3	CASSEGQGSDTQYF	TGCGCCAGCAGTGAGGGACAGGGGTCAGATACGCAGTATTTT
-	-	TRBV19	TRBJ2-1	CASSGPNNEQFF	TGTGCCAGTAGTGGGCCAAACAATGAGCAGTTCTTC
few	-	TRBV7-7	TRBJ2-1	CASSLSVSSYNEQFF	TGTGCTAGCAGCTTATCGGTGAGCTCCTACAATGAGCAGTTCTTC
-	-	TRBV10-3	TRBJ1-5	CAISEPNQPQHF	TGTGCCATCAGTGAGCCCAATCAGCCCCAGCATTTT
once	TRBD1	TRBV5-4	TRBJ1-1	CASSLGTGSNTEAFF	TGTGCCAGCAGCTTGGGGACAGGTTCGAACACTGAAGCTTTCTTT
-	-	TRBV10-3	TRBJ1-3	CAISDGRGGSGNTIYF	TGTGCCATCAGTGATGGTAGGGGGGGCTCTGGAAACACCATATATTTT
-	-	TRBV5-4	TRBJ2-7	CASSLGSVEQYF	TGTGCCAGCAGCTTGGGATCCGTGGAGCAGTACTTC
-	TRBD2	TRBV5-1	TRBJ2-3	CASSLLAGLGTDTQYF	TGCGCCAGCAGCTTACTAGCGGGGTTGGGTACAGATACGCAGTATTTT
-	TRBD2	TRBV19	TRBJ2-5	CASTATLGEGETQYF	TGTGCCAGTACCGCGACTCTGGGGGAGGGGGAGACCCAGTACTTC
-	-	TRBV6-6	TRBJ2-7	CASSQRMGVYEQYF	TGTGCCAGCAGCCAGAGGATGGGAGTCTACGAGCAGTACTTC
-	-	TRBV4-1	TRBJ1-1	CASSLSRGSGTEAFF	TGCGCCAGCAGCCTTTCCCGGGGGTCAGGAACTGAAGCTTTCTTT
-	-	TRBV15	TRBJ1-2	CATSRDRHYGYTF	TGTGCCACCAGCAGAGATCGGCACTATGGCTACACCTTC
once	-	TRBV5-1	TRBJ1-6	CASSRTNSPLHF	TGCGCCAGCAGCAGGACTAATTCACCCCTCCACTTT
few	TRBD2	TRBV5-6	TRBJ2-3	CASSLFGLAGRDTQYF	TGTGCCAGCAGCTTATTCGGACTAGCGGGAAGAGATACGCAGTATTTT
-	-	TRBV2	TRBJ2-7	CASREYSGGGYEQYF	TGTGCCAGCAGGGAGTATTCAGGTGGGGGTTACGAGCAGTACTTC
-	-	TRBV2	TRBJ2-5	CASIVATSGETQYF	TGTGCCAGCATTGTGGCTACTAGTGGCGAGACCCAGTACTTC
-	-	TRBV28	TRBJ2-3	CASSPGRRTDTQYF	TGTGCCAGCAGCCCGGGACGGCGCACAGATACGCAGTATTTT
-	-	TRBV11-2	TRBJ2-1	CASSLETAYNEQFF	TGTGCCAGCAGCTTAGAGACAGCCTACAATGAGCAGTTCTTC
medium-sized	TRBD1	TRBV5-5	TRBJ1-5	CASSGQGNQPQHF	TGTGCCAGCAGTGGACAGGGGAATCAGCCCCAGCATTTT
-	TRBD1	TRBV7-9	TRBJ1-4	CASSLGQGNEKLFF	TGTGCCAGCAGCTTAGGACAGGGAAATGAAAAACTGTTTTTT
-	-	TRBV5-4	TRBJ2-3	CASSWGSSGSGTDTQYF	TGTGCCAGCAGCTGGGGGTCAAGTGGTTCTGGCACAGATACGCAGTATTTT
few	-	TRBV6-4	TRBJ1-4	CASNDDPRLFF	TGTGCCAGCAACGACGATCCGCGACTGTTTTTT
medium-sized	-	TRBV5-1	TRBJ2-7	CASSLNGYDEQYF	TGCGCCAGCAGCTTGAACGGGTACGACGAGCAGTACTTC
-	-	TRBV9	TRBJ2-7	CASSVDPDYEQYF	TGTGCCAGCAGCGTAGACCCAGACTACGAGCAGTACTTC
-	TRBD1	TRBV5-4	TRBJ1-6	CASSLEGTGNPYNSPLHF	TGTGCCAGCAGCTTGGAGGGGACAGGGAACCCCTATAATTCACCCCTCCACTTT
few	-	TRBV7-9	TRBJ2-5	CASSRLPGEQGQETQYF	TGTGCCAGCAGCCGACTCCCGGGAGAACAGGGGCAAGAGACCCAGTACTTC
-	TRBD1	TRBV14	TRBJ1-3	CASSPRQGYSGNTIYF	TGTGCCAGCAGCCCAAGACAGGGATACTCTGGAAACACCATATATTTT